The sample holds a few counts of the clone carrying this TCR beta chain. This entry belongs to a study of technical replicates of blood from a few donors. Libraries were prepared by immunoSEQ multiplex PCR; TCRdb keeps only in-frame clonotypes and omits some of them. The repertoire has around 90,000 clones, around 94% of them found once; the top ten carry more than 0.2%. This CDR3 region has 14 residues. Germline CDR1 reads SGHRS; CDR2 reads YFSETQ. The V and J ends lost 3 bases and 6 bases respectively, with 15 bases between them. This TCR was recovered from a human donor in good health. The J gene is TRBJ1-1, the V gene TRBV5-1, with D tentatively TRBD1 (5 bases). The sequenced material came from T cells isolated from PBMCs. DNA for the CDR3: TGCGCCAGCAGCTCGCAGGGTGTACAGGCTGAAGCTTTCTTT. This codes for CASSSQGVQAEAFF.